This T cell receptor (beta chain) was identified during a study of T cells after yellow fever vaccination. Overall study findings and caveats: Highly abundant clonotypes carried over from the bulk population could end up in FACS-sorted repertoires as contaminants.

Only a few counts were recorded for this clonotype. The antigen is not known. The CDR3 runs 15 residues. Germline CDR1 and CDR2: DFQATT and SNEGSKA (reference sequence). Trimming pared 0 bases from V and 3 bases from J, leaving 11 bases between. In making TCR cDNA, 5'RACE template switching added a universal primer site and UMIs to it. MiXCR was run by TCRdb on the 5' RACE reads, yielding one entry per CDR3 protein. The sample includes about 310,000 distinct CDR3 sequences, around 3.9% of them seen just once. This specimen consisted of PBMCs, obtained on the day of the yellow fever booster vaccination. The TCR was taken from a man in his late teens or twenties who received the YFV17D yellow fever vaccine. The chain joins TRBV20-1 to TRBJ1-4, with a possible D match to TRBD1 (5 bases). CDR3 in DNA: TGCAGTGCTAGAGATTCCCGGGGGGCTAATGAAAAACTGTTTTTT. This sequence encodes CSARDSRGANEKLFF.